Listed here is a single T cell receptor beta chain. What it recognizes is unknown. This specimen comes from a study of cytomegalovirus exposure and HLA in healthy donors. Turning to the study itself: The roughly 120 validation repertoires used the same platform as the roughly 670 first-cohort repertoires, a later analysis reported.

Overall study findings and caveats: The study listed approximately 160 cytomegalovirus-associated TCR beta chains. Three chains linked to CMV were shown in vitro to be specific for CMV antigens.

Produced via immunoSEQ multiplex PCR; TCRdb's table is partial and in-frame only. The data show about 330,000 clones, about 85% seen once. Germline CDR1 is SGHVS and CDR2 is FQNEAQ. V was cut by 1 base and J by 2 bases, with 11 bases left in between. The CDR3 is made up of 15 amino acids. This sequence was found in a woman aged 25 to 39 in good health and CMV-seropositive. The sequencing sample was made of PBMCs. This rearrangement joins TRBV7-8 to TRBJ2-5; D is undetermined. CDR3 sequence: CASSLVRVRQETQYF. The CDR3 DNA reads as TGTGCCAGCAGCTTAGTTCGGGTGAGGCAAGAGACCCAGTACTTC.